The 20 T cell receptor beta chains below come from one sample, sequenced in a study of patients and donors after allogeneic stem cell transplantation. TCRdb fed the RT-PCR reads into MiXCR, producing one record per CDR3 protein. This table has 200,000 to 250,000 distinct CDR3 sequences, 13% to 15% appearing once. The sequenced sample consisted of blood, either unsorted or a sorted T cell fraction (not recorded which). These receptors all come from a human donor who was either an allogeneic HSCT recipient or a stem cell or donor lymphocyte infusion donor (not recorded which). It is not recorded whose cells these are; they may come from a transplant donor.

J is TRBJ2-1 and V is TRBV7-3; a possible D gene is TRBD2 (6 bases). Germline V lookup: CDR1 SGHTA, CDR2 FQGTGA. The CDR3 totals 17 residues. V lost 8 bases, J lost 6 bases, and 26 bases lay in between. The CDR3 protein is CASSRDFLRRGGNEQFF. The CDR3 coding sequence is TGTGCCAGCTCCCGGGACTTCCTCCGACGGGGAGGCAATGAGCAGTTCTTC.

This clonotype was recorded at least ten times. The junction departs from the called germline gene at one end, perhaps through a read error. The CDR3 loop reads CASNLVGGLGETQYF. CDR3 sequence (DNA): TGTGCCAGCAACTTAGTAGGGGGTCTAGGAGAGACCCAGTACTTC. The chain has TRBV7-2 and TRBJ2-5; a possible D gene is TRBD1 (6 bases). Germline CDR1 is SGHTA and CDR2 is FQGNSA. There are 15 residues in the CDR3.

The V call is TRBV7-3, the J call TRBJ1-6; D unresolved. Trimming shortened V by 5 bases and J by 6 bases, and 8 bases separated the two germline ends. The CDR3 covers 13 residues. CDR1 is SGHTA and CDR2 is FQGTGA in the germline V gene. The DNA of the CDR3 is TGTGCCAGCAGCCCAGGAATTAATTCACCCCTCCACTTT. Encoded protein: CASSPGINSPLHF.

This clonotype appeared many times. The rearrangement links TRBV12-3 or TRBV12-4 to TRBJ2-5; a possible D gene is TRBD2 (6 bases). V was pared by 3 bases and J by 0 bases, with 8 bases between. The CDR3 runs 14 residues. CDR3 sequence (DNA): TGTGCCAGCAGTTTTGGGGGGTACCAAGAGACCCAGTACTTC. Translating it yields CASSFGGYQETQYF.

The V gene is TRBV19, the J gene TRBJ2-7; D is possibly TRBD1 (6 bases). The V gene lost 4 bases and the J gene lost 4 bases, with 14 bases spanning the gap. Per germline, CDR1 LNHDA and CDR2 SQIVND (reference sequence). The length of the CDR3 is 14 residues. In nucleotides, the CDR3 is TGTGCCAGTAGTACGCTCAAACAGGGTTACGAGCAGTACTTC. This sequence encodes CASSTLKQGYEQYF. The variable domain in full, completed from reference TRBV19 and TRBJ2-7, reads DGGITQSPKYLFRKEGQNVTLSCEQNLNHDAMYWYRQDPGQGLRLIYYSQIVNDFQKGDIAEGYSVSREKKESFPLTVTSAQKNPTAFYLCASSTLKQGYEQYFGPGTRLTVT.

This clonotype was observed at least ten times. The V and J genes are TRBV6-6 and TRBJ2-3, with D maybe TRBD2 (6 bases). Germline V gene sequence: CDR1 MNHNY, CDR2 SVGAGI (reference sequence). CDR3 length: 13 residues. Between the trimmed V and J ends, which lost 6 bases and 5 bases, there was a span of 12 bases. The CDR3 DNA is TGTGCCAGCAGCATAGGACTAAAAGATACGCAGTATTTT. This translates into CASSIGLKDTQYF.

The genes are TRBV11-3 and TRBJ1-1; 8 positions match TRBD1. The CDR3 has 15 amino acids. V dropped 3 bases and J dropped 6; count of bases not matched to a gene: 9. The germline CDR1 and CDR2 sequences are SGHNT and YENEEA. The CDR3 DNA reads TGTGCCAGCAGCTTCGGCCAGGGGGCTTCCGCTGAAGCTTTCTTT. Its translation: CASSFGQGASAEAFF.

This clonotype rates as medium-sized. V is TRBV29-1 and J is TRBJ1-1, with a weak D call TRBD1 (6 bases). The V and J ends lost 4 bases and 0 bases respectively, with 15 bases between them. The length of the CDR3 is 15 residues. Germline loops: CDR1 SQVTM, CDR2 ANQGSEA. CDR3 in DNA: TGCAGCGTTGGGAAACAGGGAAGCATGAACACTGAAGCTTTCTTT. The encoded protein is CSVGKQGSMNTEAFF.

In its sample, this clonotype was seen once. The chain employs TRBV6-1 and TRBJ1-5; D is possibly TRBD1 (5 bases). V shed 5 bases and J shed 1 base, with 15 bases lying between them. CDR3 length equals 16 residues. Looked up from germline, CDR1 is MNHNS and CDR2 is SASEGT. The CDR3 DNA reads TGTGCCAGCAGTAGTGGGGGGGTCGGGAGCAATCAGCCCCAGCATTTT. Translation: CASSSGGVGSNQPQHF.

This clonotype was observed many times. The chain joins TRBV10-3 to TRBJ2-3, with unresolved D. V was shortened by 6 bases and J by 0 bases, with 19 bases between the two germline ends. The CDR3 covers 17 residues. CDR1 and CDR2 (germline): ENHRY, SYGVKD. CDR3 region: CAISGPVGQASTDTQYF. The CDR3 nucleotides are TGTGCCATCAGCGGGCCCGTGGGTCAAGCTAGCACAGATACGCAGTATTTT.

This clonotype came up a few times. This chain connects TRBV6-1 to TRBJ2-7; D might be TRBD1 or TRBD2, each matching 7 bases. The CDR3 length is 15 residues. Trimming removed 6 bases from V and 1 base from J, with 16 bases in between. From germline, CDR1 is MNHNS and CDR2 SASEGT. The CDR3 reads CASSQKRDRSYEQYF. The CDR3 nucleotides read TGTGCCAGCAGCCAGAAGCGGGACAGATCCTACGAGCAGTACTTC.

In its sample, this clonotype was seen a few times. The gene calls are TRBV7-8 and TRBJ1-6; D may be TRBD1 (5 bases). Germline V gene sequence: CDR1 SGHVS, CDR2 FQNEAQ. Trimming left V 5 bases short and J 6 bases short, with 17 bases between. CDR3 size: 16 residues. CDR3 nucleotide sequence: TGTGCCAGCAGCCAACTCGGGGGTTCCGGTAATTCACCCCTCCACTTT. Residues: CASSQLGGSGNSPLHF.

This clonotype was seen a handful of times. This chain joins TRBV2 and TRBJ1-5; 7 bases match TRBD1. Germline CDR1 and CDR2: SNHLY and FYNNEI. The junction had 6 bases not matched to a gene; V was cut back by 8 bases and J by 2 bases. CDR3 length: 14 residues. In DNA, the CDR3 is TGTGCCAGCCGACAGGGTGGCGGCAATCAGCCCCAGCATTTT. This sequence encodes CASRQGGGNQPQHF.

The V gene is TRBV7-7, the J gene TRBJ2-5; possible D gene TRBD1, 8 bases. There are 13 residues in the CDR3. Deletions cut 5 bases from V and 9 bases from J, with 16 bases between. The V gene's germline CDR1 is SSHAT and CDR2 FNYEAQ (reference sequence). Written as DNA, the CDR3 is TGTGCCAGCAGCCCCGGACAGGGAGGGCCCCAGTACTTC. Its translation: CASSPGQGGPQYF.

V gene TRBV5-4 combines with J gene TRBJ2-1; TRBD2 matches 8 bases. The CDR3 is 15 residues long. From germline, CDR1 is SGHNT and CDR2 YYREEE (reference sequence). V was pared by 4 bases and J by 5 bases, with 8 bases of the junction left unmatched. CDR3 in amino acids: CASSPPGGGNNEQFF. The CDR3, as DNA: TGTGCCAGCAGCCCACCCGGGGGGGGAAACAATGAGCAGTTCTTC.

The chain uses TRBV29-1 and TRBJ2-2; weak D call: TRBD1 (5 bases). Trimming stripped 8 bases from V and 6 bases from J, with 16 bases between. The CDR3 has 13 residues. From germline, CDR1 is SQVTM and CDR2 ANQGSEA. The CDR3 is CSFEWGASGELFF. CDR3 bases: TGCAGCTTCGAATGGGGCGCTTCCGGGGAGCTGTTTTTT.

By its share, this clonotype is medium-sized. This chain joins TRBV5-1 and TRBJ2-3; D remains ambiguous. This CDR3 comprises 15 residues. V lost 0 bases to trimming and J lost 1 base, with 9 bases between them. From germline, CDR1 is SGHRS and CDR2 YFSETQ. Written as DNA, the CDR3 is TGCGCCAGCAGCTTGGACGGTCGTGGCACAGATACGCAGTATTTT. This codes for CASSLDGRGTDTQYF.

The rearrangement joins TRBV6-1 to TRBJ2-3; TRBD2 matches at 8 bases. V shed 6 bases and J 2 bases; nucleotides not matched to a gene: 4. The CDR3 consists of 14 residues. CDR1 and CDR2 from the germline V gene are MNHNS and SASEGT. In DNA, the CDR3 is TGTGCCAGCAGACCCGGGAGGGACACAGATACGCAGTATTTT. This encodes CASRPGRDTDTQYF.

This chain uses TRBV12-3 or TRBV12-4 with TRBJ2-3; D may be TRBD2 (6 bases). The V and J ends lost 6 bases and 5 bases respectively, with 21 bases between them. CDR3 length equals 16 residues. In DNA form, the CDR3 reads TGTGCCAGCAGACCCTCCGGGACTCTCGGGGGAGATACGCAGTATTTT. Encoded protein: CASRPSGTLGGDTQYF.

Many counts were recorded for this clonotype. The chain has TRBV20-1 and TRBJ1-5; no reliable D call. V was clipped by 6 bases and J by 7 bases, with 16 bases between them. The CDR3 is 13 amino acids. Looked up from germline, CDR1 is DFQATT and CDR2 is SNEGSKA (reference sequence). Written as DNA, the CDR3 is TGCAGTGCAGCGGATGGGGTTTTGCAGCCCCAGCATTTT. Translation gives CSAADGVLQPQHF.